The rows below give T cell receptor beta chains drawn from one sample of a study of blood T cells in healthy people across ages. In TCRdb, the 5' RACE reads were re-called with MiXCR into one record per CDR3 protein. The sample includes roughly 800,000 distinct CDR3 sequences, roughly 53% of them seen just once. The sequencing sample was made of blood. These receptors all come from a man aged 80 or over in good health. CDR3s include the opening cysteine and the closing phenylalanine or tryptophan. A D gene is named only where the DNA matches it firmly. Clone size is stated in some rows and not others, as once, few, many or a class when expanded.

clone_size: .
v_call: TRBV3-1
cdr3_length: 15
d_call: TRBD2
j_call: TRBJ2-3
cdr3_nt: TGTGCCAGCAGCCAAGCTAGCGGAATCACAGATACGCAGTATTTT
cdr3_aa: CASSQASGITDTQYF

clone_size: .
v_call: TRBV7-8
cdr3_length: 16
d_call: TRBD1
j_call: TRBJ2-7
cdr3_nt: TGTGCCAGCAGCTTAGTCCCGGGACAGGGGACCTACGAGCAGTACTTC
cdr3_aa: CASSLVPGQGTYEQYF

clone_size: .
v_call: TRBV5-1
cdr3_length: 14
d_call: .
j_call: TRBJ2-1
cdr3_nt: TGCGCCAGCAGCTTACAGGGTCGGGACAATGAGCAGTTCTTC
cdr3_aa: CASSLQGRDNEQFF

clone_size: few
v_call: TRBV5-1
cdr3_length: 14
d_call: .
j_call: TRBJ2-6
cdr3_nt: TGCGCCAGCAGACCCCAGGGAGGGGCCAACGTCCTGACTTTC
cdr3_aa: CASRPQGGANVLTF

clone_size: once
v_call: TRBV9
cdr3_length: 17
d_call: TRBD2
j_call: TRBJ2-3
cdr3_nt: TGTGCCAGCAGCGCCAGCACGGGACTAGCGGCTACAGATACGCAGTATTTT
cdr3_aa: CASSASTGLAATDTQYF

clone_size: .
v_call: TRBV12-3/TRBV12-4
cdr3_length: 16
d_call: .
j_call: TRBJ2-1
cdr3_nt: TGTGCCAGCAGTCCTAACGTGAGAGGGAGAAGGAGTGAGCGGTTCTTC
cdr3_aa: CASSPNVRGRRSERFF

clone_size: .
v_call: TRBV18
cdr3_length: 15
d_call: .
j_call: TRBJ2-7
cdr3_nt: TGTGCCAGCTCACCACTGGCGGGACGGGGCTACGAGCAGTACTTC
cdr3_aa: CASSPLAGRGYEQYF

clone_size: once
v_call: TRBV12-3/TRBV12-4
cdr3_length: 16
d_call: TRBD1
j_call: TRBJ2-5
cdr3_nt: TGTGCCAGCAGCCCGCCCGGGACAGGAAAGCAAGAGACCCAGTACTTC
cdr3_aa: CASSPPGTGKQETQYF

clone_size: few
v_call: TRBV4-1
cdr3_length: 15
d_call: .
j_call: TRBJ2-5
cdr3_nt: TGCGCCAGCAGCCAAGATCGGCTCACCTACAATGAGCAGTACTTC
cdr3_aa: CASSQDRLTYNEQYF

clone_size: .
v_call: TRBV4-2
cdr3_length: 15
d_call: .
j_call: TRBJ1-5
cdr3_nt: TGTGCCAGCAGCCGAGCAGGCGGGGGCAATCAGCCCCAGCATTTT
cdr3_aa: CASSRAGGGNQPQHF

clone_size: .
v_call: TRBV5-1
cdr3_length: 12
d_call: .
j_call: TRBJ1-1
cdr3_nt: TGCGCCAGCAGCATGACCGGGACAGAAGCTTTCTTT
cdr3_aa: CASSMTGTEAFF

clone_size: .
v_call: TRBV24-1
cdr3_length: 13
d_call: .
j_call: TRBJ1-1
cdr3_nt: TGTGCCACCAGGAGACTGGAGAACACTGAAGCTTTCTTT
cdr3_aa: CATRRLENTEAFF

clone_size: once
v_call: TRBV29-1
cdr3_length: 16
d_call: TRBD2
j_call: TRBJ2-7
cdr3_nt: TGCAGCGTCGCTCCCGGGACTAGCGGGAGTCAGAACGAGCAGTACTTC
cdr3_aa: CSVAPGTSGSQNEQYF

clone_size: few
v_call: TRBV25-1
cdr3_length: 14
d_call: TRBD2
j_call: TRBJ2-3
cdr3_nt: TGTGCCAGCGGGAGGGCGGGTTCCACAGATACGCAGTATTTT
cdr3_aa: CASGRAGSTDTQYF

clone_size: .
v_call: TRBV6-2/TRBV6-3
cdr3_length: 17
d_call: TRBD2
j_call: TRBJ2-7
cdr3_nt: TGTGCCAGCAGTTACCCAACTAGCGGGCAGGTCTCCTACGAGCAGTACTTC
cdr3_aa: CASSYPTSGQVSYEQYF

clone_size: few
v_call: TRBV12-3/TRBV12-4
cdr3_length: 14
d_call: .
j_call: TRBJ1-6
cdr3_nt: TGTGCCAGCAGTTCTGCCGGAGTCGATTCACCCCTCCACTTT
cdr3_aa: CASSSAGVDSPLHF

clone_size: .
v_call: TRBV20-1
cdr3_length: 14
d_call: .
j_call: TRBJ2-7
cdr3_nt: TGCAGTGCTAGAGAAAAGTTCCGGCGAGGCGAGCAGTACTTC
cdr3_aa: CSAREKFRRGEQYF

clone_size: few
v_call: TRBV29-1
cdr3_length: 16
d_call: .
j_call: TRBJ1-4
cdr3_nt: TGCAGCGTTGAAGATCCGGAATCAACAACTAATGAAAAACTGTTTTTT
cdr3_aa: CSVEDPESTTNEKLFF

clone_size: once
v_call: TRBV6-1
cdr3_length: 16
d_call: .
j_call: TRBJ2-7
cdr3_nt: TGTGCCAGCAGTGAAGCACCGGCAGCCCCGGCAGGGAAGCAGTACTTC
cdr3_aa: CASSEAPAAPAGKQYF

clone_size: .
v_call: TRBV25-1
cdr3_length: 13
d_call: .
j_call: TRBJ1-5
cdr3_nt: TGTGCCAGCAGCGGGCTTAGCAATCGGCCCCAGCATTTT
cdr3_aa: CASSGLSNRPQHF

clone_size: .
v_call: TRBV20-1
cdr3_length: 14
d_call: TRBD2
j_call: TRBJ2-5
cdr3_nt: TGCAGTGCTAGACCCGCGGGAGGAAGAGAGACCCAGTACTTC
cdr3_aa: CSARPAGGRETQYF

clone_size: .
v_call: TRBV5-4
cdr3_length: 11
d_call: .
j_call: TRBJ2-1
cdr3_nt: TGTGCCAGCAGCGAATTAGGGGAGCAGTTCTTC
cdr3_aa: CASSELGEQFF

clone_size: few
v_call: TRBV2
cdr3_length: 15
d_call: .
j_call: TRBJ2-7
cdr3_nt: TGTGCCAGCAGTGAGGGACACCCGAGCTCCTACGAGCAGTACTTC
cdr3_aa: CASSEGHPSSYEQYF

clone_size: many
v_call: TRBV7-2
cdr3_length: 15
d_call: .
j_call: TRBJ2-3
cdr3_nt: TGTGCCAGCAGCTTAGTCGGGACTCAGGCAGATACGCAGTATTTT
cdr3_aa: CASSLVGTQADTQYF

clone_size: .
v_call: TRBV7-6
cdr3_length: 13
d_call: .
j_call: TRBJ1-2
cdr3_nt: TGTGCCAGCAGCCGGACCGAAATTCATGGCTACACCTTC
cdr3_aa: CASSRTEIHGYTF

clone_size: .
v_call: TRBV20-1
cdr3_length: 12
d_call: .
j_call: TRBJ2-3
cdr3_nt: TGCAGTGCCCAAAGTGGACCCAGAGACGCGTATTTT
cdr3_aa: CSAQSGPRDAYF

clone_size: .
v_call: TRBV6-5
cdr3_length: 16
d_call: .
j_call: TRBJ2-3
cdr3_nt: TGTGCCAGCAGTTCTCCCTCGGGACCTTACACAGATACGCAGTATTTT
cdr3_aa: CASSSPSGPYTDTQYF

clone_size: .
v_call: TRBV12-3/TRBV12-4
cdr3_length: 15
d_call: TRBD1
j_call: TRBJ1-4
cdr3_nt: TGTGCCAGCAGCCCTACAGGGGCCGCTAATGAAAAACTGTTTTTT
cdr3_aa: CASSPTGAANEKLFF

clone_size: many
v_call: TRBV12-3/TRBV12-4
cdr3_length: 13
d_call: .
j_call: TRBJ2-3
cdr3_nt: TGTGCCAGCAGTTTCGGCTTGCACAGATACGCGTATTTT
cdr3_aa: CASSFGLHRYAYF

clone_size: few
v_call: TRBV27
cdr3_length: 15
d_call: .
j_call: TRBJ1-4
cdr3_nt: TGTGCCAGCAGTTTATCTCCAGTTATCAATGAAAAACTGTTTTTT
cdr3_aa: CASSLSPVINEKLFF

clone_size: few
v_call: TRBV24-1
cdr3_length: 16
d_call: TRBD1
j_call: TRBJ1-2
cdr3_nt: TGTGCCACCAGTGATGTGACCGGGACAGATAACTATGGCTACACCTTC
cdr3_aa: CATSDVTGTDNYGYTF

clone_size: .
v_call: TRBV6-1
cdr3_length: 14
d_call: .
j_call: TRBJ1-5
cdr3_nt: TGTGCCAGCAGTGACGGCTTTAGCAATCAGCCCCAGCATTTT
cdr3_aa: CASSDGFSNQPQHF

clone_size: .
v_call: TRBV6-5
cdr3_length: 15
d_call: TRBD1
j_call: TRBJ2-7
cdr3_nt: TGTGCCAGCAGGACGACCGGGACAGGGAATTACGAGCAGTACTTC
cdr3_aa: CASRTTGTGNYEQYF

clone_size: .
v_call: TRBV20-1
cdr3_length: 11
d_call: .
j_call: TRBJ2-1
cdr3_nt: TGCAGTGCTAGAAGCTCTCGGCCACAGTTCTTC
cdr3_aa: CSARSSRPQFF

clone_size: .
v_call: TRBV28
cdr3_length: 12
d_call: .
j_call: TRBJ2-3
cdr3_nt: TGTGCCAGCAGTTTGGCCGTTAATACGCAGTATTTT
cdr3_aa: CASSLAVNTQYF

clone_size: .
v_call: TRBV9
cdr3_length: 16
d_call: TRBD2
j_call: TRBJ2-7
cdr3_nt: TGTGCCAGCAGCACAACCCCAGCGGGAGGATCCAATGAGCAGTACTTC
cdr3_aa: CASSTTPAGGSNEQYF

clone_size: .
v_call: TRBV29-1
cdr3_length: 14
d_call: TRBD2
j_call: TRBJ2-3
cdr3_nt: TGCAGCGTTGGGACTAGCGGGAGTTCCAGAGACGCGTATTTT
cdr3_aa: CSVGTSGSSRDAYF

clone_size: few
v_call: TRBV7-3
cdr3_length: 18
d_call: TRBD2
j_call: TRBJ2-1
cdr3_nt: TGTGCCAGCAGCTTAAGGACTAGCGTCTTCGGCTCCTACAATGAGCAGTTCTTC
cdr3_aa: CASSLRTSVFGSYNEQFF

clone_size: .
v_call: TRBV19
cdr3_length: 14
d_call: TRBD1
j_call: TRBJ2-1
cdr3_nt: TGTGCCAGTAGTGGGACAGGGGATGCCAATGAGCAGTTCTTC
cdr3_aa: CASSGTGDANEQFF

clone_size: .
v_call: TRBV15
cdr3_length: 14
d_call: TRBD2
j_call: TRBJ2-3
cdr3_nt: TGTGCCACCAGCGGGCCGATCGGACTAGGTACGCAGTATTTT
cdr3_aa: CATSGPIGLGTQYF

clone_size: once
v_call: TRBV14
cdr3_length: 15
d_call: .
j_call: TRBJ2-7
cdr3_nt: TGTGCCAGCAGCCAAGATAGTACAGGGAGATACGAGCAGTACTTC
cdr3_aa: CASSQDSTGRYEQYF

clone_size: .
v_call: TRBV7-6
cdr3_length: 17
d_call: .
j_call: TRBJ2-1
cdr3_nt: TGTGCCAGCAGCTTAGCGGTCGCGAGCGGTATTGGCGATGAGCAGTTCTTC
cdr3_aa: CASSLAVASGIGDEQFF

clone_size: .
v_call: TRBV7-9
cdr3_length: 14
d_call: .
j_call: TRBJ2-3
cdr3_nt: TGTGCCAGCAGCTTTGGGAGCAGTGCAGATACGCAGTATTTT
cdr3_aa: CASSFGSSADTQYF

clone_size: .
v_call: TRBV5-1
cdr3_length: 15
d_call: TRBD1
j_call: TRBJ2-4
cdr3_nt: TGCGCCAGCAGCAAGCCAACGGGACAGGGCTATGAGCAGTACTTC
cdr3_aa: CASSKPTGQGYEQYF

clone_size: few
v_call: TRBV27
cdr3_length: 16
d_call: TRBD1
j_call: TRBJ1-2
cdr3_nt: TGTGCCAGCAGTCCACTGGGACAGGGAACCAACTATGGCTACACCTTC
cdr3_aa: CASSPLGQGTNYGYTF

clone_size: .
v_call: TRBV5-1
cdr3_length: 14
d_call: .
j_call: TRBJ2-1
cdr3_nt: TGCGCCAGCAGCTTGGGGTCAAAATACAATGAGCAGTTCTTC
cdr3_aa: CASSLGSKYNEQFF

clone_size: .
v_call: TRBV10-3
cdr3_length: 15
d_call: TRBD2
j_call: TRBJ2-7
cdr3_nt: TGTGCCATCAGCACGCAACTAGCGGCCACCTACGAGCAGTACTTC
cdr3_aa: CAISTQLAATYEQYF

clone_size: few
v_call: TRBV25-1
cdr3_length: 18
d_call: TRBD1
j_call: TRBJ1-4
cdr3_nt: TGTGCCAGCAGGAGGGGACAGGGAAGGACCACAACTAATGAAAAACTGTTTTTT
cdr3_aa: CASRRGQGRTTTNEKLFF

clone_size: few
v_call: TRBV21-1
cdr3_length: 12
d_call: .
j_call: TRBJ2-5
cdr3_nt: TGTGCCAGCAGCCATTCTCAAGAGACCCAGTACTTC
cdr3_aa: CASSHSQETQYF

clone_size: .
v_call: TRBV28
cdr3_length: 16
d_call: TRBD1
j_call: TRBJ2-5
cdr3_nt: TGTGCCAGCAGTTTACCGGGACAGGGGTCGCAAGAGACCCAGTACTTC
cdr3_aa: CASSLPGQGSQETQYF

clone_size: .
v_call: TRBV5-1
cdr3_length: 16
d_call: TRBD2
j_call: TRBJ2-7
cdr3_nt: TGCGCCAGCAGCTTGGAGGCGAGCGGGAACTCCTACGAGCAGTACTTC
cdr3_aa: CASSLEASGNSYEQYF

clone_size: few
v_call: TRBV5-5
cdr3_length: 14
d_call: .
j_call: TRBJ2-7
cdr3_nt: TGTGCCAGCAGCGTGGTGCAGGGATCCTACGAGCAGTACTTC
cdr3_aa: CASSVVQGSYEQYF

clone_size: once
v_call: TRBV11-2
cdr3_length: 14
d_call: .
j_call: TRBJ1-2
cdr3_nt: TGTGCCAGCAGCTTAGATTATCAGGGAAGTGGCTACACCTTC
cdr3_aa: CASSLDYQGSGYTF

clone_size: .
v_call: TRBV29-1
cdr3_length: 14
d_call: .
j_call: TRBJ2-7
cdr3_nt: TGCAGCGTCCCGACTGTGGGGAGATACAATGAGCAGTACTTC
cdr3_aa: CSVPTVGRYNEQYF